This T cell receptor beta chain was recorded in a study of T cells in Graves' hyperthyroidism and ophthalmopathy. In its sample, this clonotype was seen many times. RNA transcripts provided the source from which TCR beta CDR3 regions were amplified. HTBI primers drove first-round RT-PCR of the TCR CDR3. A single record per CDR3 protein comes from TCRdb applying MiXCR to the multiplex PCR reads. The data show about 580,000 distinct CDR3 sequences, around 13% seen once. With 5 bases clipped from V and 3 bases from J, the junction kept 7 bases outside the gene matches. The germline gives CDR1 MDHEN, CDR2 SYDVKM. The CDR3 sequence is 14 residues long.

The rearrangement uses TRBV28 and TRBJ2-7; 7 bases align to TRBD1. Sequencing input: blood. The clonotype comes from a woman aged 30 to 39 with Graves' hyperthyroidism that later progressed to Graves' ophthalmopathy. Here the CDR3 DNA reads TGTGCCAGCAGTGTACCGGGACAGAACTACGAGCAGTACTTC. Encoded protein: CASSVPGQNYEQYF. Full variable domain (outside the CDR3, taken from reference TRBV28 and TRBJ2-7): DVKVTQSSRYLVKRTGEKVFLECVQDMDHENMFWYRQDPGLGLRLIYFSYDVKMKEKGDIPEGYSVSREKKERFSLILESASTNQTSMYLCASSVPGQNYEQYFGPGTRLTVT.